This paragraph reports one T cell receptor beta chain. Its cognate antigen is unknown. These data come from a study of human thymus T cells. Sequencing was performed with immunoSEQ multiplex PCR; in TCRdb, only in-frame clones are kept and a portion is missing. The table shows 78,000 or so clones, with just over 95% occurring only once. Resected material from corrective heart surgery provided the thymus tissue analysed. It was healthy Finnish infants having corrective surgery for congenital heart defects who were the donors. Whole-study results and caveats: Across thymic and blood repertoires, the usage of V and J genes appeared to be biased. Highly overlapping thymic repertoires in unrelated individuals were reported by related research.

This CDR3 is 15 amino acids long. Germline V gene lookup returns CDR1 MNHNY and CDR2 SVGAGI (reference sequence). V was trimmed by 9 bases and J by 2 bases, leaving 16 bases between them. Sequenced material: thymus tissue. This clonotype was sampled from a boy under two years old with a congenital heart defect but otherwise immunologically healthy. This chain joins TRBV6-6 and TRBJ1-4; possible D gene TRBD1, 5 bases. CDR3 region: CASTREGTTNEKLFF. CDR3 in DNA: TGTGCCAGTACTAGGGAGGGGACGACTAATGAAAAACTGTTTTTT.